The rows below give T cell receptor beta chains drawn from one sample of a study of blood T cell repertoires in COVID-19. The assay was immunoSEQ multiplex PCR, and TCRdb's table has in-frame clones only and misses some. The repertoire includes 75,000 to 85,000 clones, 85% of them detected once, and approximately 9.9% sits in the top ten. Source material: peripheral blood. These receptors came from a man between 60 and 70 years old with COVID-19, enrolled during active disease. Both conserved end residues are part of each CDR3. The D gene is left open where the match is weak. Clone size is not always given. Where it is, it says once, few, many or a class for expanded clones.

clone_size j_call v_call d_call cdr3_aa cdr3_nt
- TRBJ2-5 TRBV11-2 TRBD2 CASSLVIAGYETQYF TGTGCCAGCAGCTTGGTAATAGCGGGATACGAGACCCAGTACTTC
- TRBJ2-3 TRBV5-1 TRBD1 CASSPQQRGQSLLDTQYF TGCGCCAGCAGCCCACAACAAAGGGGACAGAGCCTTCTCGATACGCAGTATTTT
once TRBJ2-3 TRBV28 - CASTDSQISTDTQYF TGTGCCAGCACGGACTCGCAGATTAGCACAGATACGCAGTATTTT
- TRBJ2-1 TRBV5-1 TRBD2 CASSLVPPGTTSHEQFF TGCGCCAGCAGCTTGGTTCCCCCCGGGACTACCTCCCATGAGCAGTTCTTC
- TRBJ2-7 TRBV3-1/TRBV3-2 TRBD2 CASSQESVGQREIYEQYF TGTGCCAGCAGCCAAGAATCGGTCGGTCAGCGGGAGATCTACGAGCAGTACTTC
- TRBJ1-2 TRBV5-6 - CASSLLQGSYGYTF TGTGCCAGCAGCTTACTACAGGGCAGCTATGGCTACACCTTC
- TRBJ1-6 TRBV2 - CASRGLPGSPLHF TGTGCCAGCAGAGGATTACCGGGTTCACCCCTCCACTTT
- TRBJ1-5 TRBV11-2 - CASSLDNSGNQPQHF TGTGCCAGCAGCTTAGATAATTCGGGCAATCAGCCCCAGCATTTT
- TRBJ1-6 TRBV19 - CASRDPTGKASYNSPLHF TGTGCCAGTAGAGACCCCACAGGGAAGGCCTCCTATAATTCACCCCTCCACTTT
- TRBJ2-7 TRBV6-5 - CASSYTYGQPYEQYF TGTGCCAGCAGTTACACGTACGGACAGCCCTACGAGCAGTACTTC